This TCR beta chain was captured in a study of tumour-infiltrating T cells in Burkitt lymphoma. Study at large: Patients covered every epidemiological subtype of Burkitt lymphoma. Overall and progression-free survival were predicted by productive clonality.

The method was immunoSEQ multiplex PCR; TCRdb's version includes in-frame clones alone and lacks a portion of them. The sample consists of 43,000 or so clones, less than 35% of them appearing once. This clone was seen a few times. In germline, CDR1 is SEHNR, CDR2 FQNEAQ (reference sequence). J lost 4 bases, V lost 11 bases, and 14 bases had no gene match. There are 15 residues in the CDR3. The material sequenced was tumor tissue. The receptor comes from a human donor with Burkitt lymphoma. This chain uses TRBV7-9 with TRBJ2-1; TRBD2 aligns across 7 bases. CDR3 sequence reads: CAAIKGRAGYNEQFF. The DNA for the CDR3 is TGTGCCGCCATAAAGGGGCGAGCGGGGTACAATGAGCAGTTCTTC.